Shown below are 20 T cell receptor beta chains from a single sample sequenced in a study of Graves' ophthalmopathy and Graves' hyperthyroidism. Amplification targeted the TCR beta CDR3 regions, with RNA transcripts as the source material. The library came from an HTBI-primed first-round RT-PCR and a second-round multiplex PCR. Each CDR3 protein gets one entry after TCRdb re-called the multiplex PCR reads with MiXCR. The sample has roughly 500,000 distinct CDR3 sequences, approximately 15% seen once. Sequenced input: blood. These receptors were collected from a woman aged 30 to 39 with Graves' ophthalmopathy.

The chain has TRBV10-3 and TRBJ1-1; D not resolved. Trimming took off 3 bases at V and 3 bases at J, with 8 bases between the two ends. The CDR3 runs to 13 residues. The V gene's germline CDR1 is ENHRY and CDR2 SYGVKD. CDR3 sequence reads: CAISESRDTEAFF. The DNA of the CDR3 is TGTGCCATCAGTGAAAGTAGGGACACTGAAGCTTTCTTT.

The table lists this clonotype with a few counts. This clone may be a read error of a much larger clone one base away. The chain has TRBV2 and TRBJ2-5; TRBD1 matches at 8 bases. CDR1 and CDR2 from the germline V gene are SNHLY and FYNNEI. This CDR3 has 13 residues. This CDR3 reads CASLRDRQETKYF. The CDR3 DNA sequence: TGTGCCAGCTTACGGGACAGGCAAGAGACCAAGTACTTC.

This clonotype was observed many times. The chain recombines TRBV6-5 with TRBJ1-1, with 9 nucleotides matching TRBD1. V was clipped by 10 bases and J by 4 bases; unmatched bases: 7. This CDR3 is 13 amino acids long. In germline, CDR1 is MNHEY, CDR2 SVGAGI. The DNA of the CDR3 is TGTGCCACGAGGGACAGGGCAGCCACTGAAGCTTTCTTT. Protein: CATRDRAATEAFF.

The chain has TRBV30 and TRBJ1-1; TRBD1 matches at 7 bases. CDR1 and CDR2 from the germline V gene are GTSNPN and SVGIG (reference sequence). The V and J ends lost 1 base and 4 bases, in that order; junction bases with no gene match: 6. This CDR3 has 14 residues. CDR3 sequence: CAWSGKGAITEAFF. DNA for the CDR3: TGTGCCTGGAGTGGGAAGGGGGCTATCACTGAAGCTTTCTTT.

This clonotype has a single count. This sequence joins TRBV12-3 or TRBV12-4 and TRBJ1-3; D is ambiguous. V was trimmed by 8 bases and J by 4 bases, leaving 15 bases between them. The CDR3 loop spans 14 amino acids. This CDR3 is CASLPEGEGNTIYF. The CDR3 DNA is TGTGCCAGCCTTCCGGAGGGAGAAGGAAACACCATATATTTT.

The V gene is TRBV25-1, the J gene TRBJ2-7; maybe TRBD1 (5 bases). The CDR3 consists of 13 residues. The V gene lost 1 base and the J gene lost 7 bases, with 11 bases spanning the gap. Germline values: CDR1 MGHDK, CDR2 SYGVNS. The CDR3 DNA reads as TGTGCCAGCAGTGAATTGGGCAGGGATGAGCAGTACTTC. It encodes CASSELGRDEQYF.

At least ten counts were recorded for this clonotype. V usage is TRBV29-1 and J usage is TRBJ1-3; the D gene is possibly TRBD1 (5 bases). The CDR3 loop spans 15 amino acids. V lost 4 bases, J lost 2 bases, and 15 bases lay in between. Germline lookup yields CDR1 SQVTM and CDR2 ANQGSEA. CDR3 nucleotide sequence: TGCAGCGTTGCAAGGGACTCAGACCCTGGAAACACCATATATTTT. This codes for CSVARDSDPGNTIYF.

This clonotype turned up a few times. V and J are TRBV9 and TRBJ2-7, with 9 bases that match TRBD2. The germline V gene encodes CDR1 SGDLS and CDR2 YYNGEE. The V segment lost 0 bases and the J segment 3 bases; nucleotides outside the gene matches: 7. The CDR3 is 16 amino acids. The CDR3 loop is CASSVGSNSGSYEQYF. The DNA for the CDR3 is TGTGCCAGCAGCGTAGGGTCAAATAGCGGGAGCTACGAGCAGTACTTC.

This clonotype has ten or more counts. The V gene is TRBV20-1, the J gene TRBJ1-1; TRBD1 is a possible D gene (5 bases). The germline CDR1 and CDR2 sequences are DFQATT and SNEGSKA (reference sequence). V was pared by 5 bases and J by 0 bases, with 10 bases between. The CDR3 has 13 amino acids. Written as DNA, the CDR3 is TGCAGTGCTGATCTACAGGTGAACACTGAAGCTTTCTTT. This encodes CSADLQVNTEAFF.

Worth noting for this clonotype: One end of the junction varies from germline; a read error may be responsible. The chain couples TRBV6-1 to TRBJ1-1; D is unresolved. The germline V gene has CDR1 MNHNS and CDR2 SASEGT. The CDR3 is 15 amino acids. The CDR3 nucleotides are TGTGCCAGCAGTCCCACGAGGACGCCCTTCACTGGAGCTTTCTTT. Encoded protein: CASSPTRTPFTGAFF.

A remark on this clonotype: A read error may explain this, as a much larger clone is one base away. The rearrangement uses TRBV9 and TRBJ1-2, with D unclear. The V end lost 3 bases, the J end lost 7 bases, and 13 bases lay between the germline ends. The CDR3 covers 13 residues. Germline CDR1 SGDLS, CDR2 YYNGEE. CDR3 DNA sequence: TGTGCCAGCAGCGCGGAGGGAGGTGCTGGCTACACCTTC. The encoded protein is CASSAEGGAGYTF.

This clonotype was picked up many times. The chain recombines TRBV7-9 with TRBJ1-1, with a possible D match to TRBD1 (5 bases). The CDR3 runs 13 residues. Trimming cost V 1 base and J 10 bases, with 13 bases left between them. In germline, CDR1 is SEHNR, CDR2 FQNEAQ (reference sequence). CDR3: CASSLGLQGGAFF. The CDR3 nucleotides read TGTGCCAGCAGCTTAGGGTTGCAGGGAGGAGCTTTCTTT.

V gene TRBV28 combines with J gene TRBJ1-1, with D perhaps TRBD1 (5 bases). This CDR3 comprises 16 residues. Trimming cost V 6 bases and J 6 bases, with 23 bases left between them. Germline V gene sequence: CDR1 MDHEN, CDR2 SYDVKM. The CDR3 nucleotides read TGTGCCAGCAGAAAGGGACCCCTTCAACCAACCTCTGAAGCTTTCTTT. Protein sequence: CASRKGPLQPTSEAFF.

This clonotype was detected ten times or more. J is TRBJ2-5 and V is TRBV27, with D perhaps matching TRBD2 (5 bases). The CDR3 length is 15 residues. The germline gives CDR1 MNHEY, CDR2 SMNVEV (reference sequence). Between the trimmed V and J ends, which lost 1 base and 1 base, there was a span of 10 bases. The CDR3 reads CASSLLEGSQETQYF. The CDR3 nucleotides read TGTGCCAGCAGTTTATTAGAAGGGAGCCAAGAGACCCAGTACTTC.

The table lists this clonotype with a few counts. The chain joins TRBV11-2 to TRBJ2-5; no clear D. Germline lookup yields CDR1 SGHAT and CDR2 FQNNGV. Trimming took 1 base from V and 5 from J, leaving 14 bases between them. The CDR3 is 15 amino acids. CDR3 DNA sequence: TGTGCCAGCAGCTTAGTAAAGGGCAGGTTCGAGACCCAGTACTTC. Its protein product is CASSLVKGRFETQYF. The full variable domain, in which reference TRBV11-2 and TRBJ2-5 provide the parts outside the CDR3, is EAGVAQSPRYKIIEKRQSVAFWCNPISGHATLYWYQQILGQGPKLLIQFQNNGVVDDSQLPKDRFSAERLKGVDSTLKIQPAKLEDSAVYLCASSLVKGRFETQYFGPGTRLLVL.

This clonotype was detected ten times or more. The CDR3 DNA sequence: TGTGCCACCTGCGATTTGCGGGGTAGCAATCAGCCCCAGCATTTT. This encodes CATCDLRGSNQPQHF. The chain recombines TRBV24-1 with TRBJ1-5; D ambiguous. Germline loops: CDR1 KGHDR, CDR2 SFDVKD. The CDR3 has 15 residues. V was shortened by 9 bases and J by 0 bases, with 14 bases between the two germline ends.

This clonotype appeared many times. The gene calls are TRBV6-1 and TRBJ1-1; D is uncertain. Germline CDR1 is MNHNS and CDR2 is SASEGT. V gave up 4 bases and J gave up 0 bases, with 15 bases separating them. This CDR3 has 16 residues. The CDR3 DNA reads as TGTGCCAGCAGTGCCCGACCGGTAGGTCTGAACACTGAAGCTTTCTTT. This encodes CASSARPVGLNTEAFF.

The table lists this clonotype with many counts. V gene TRBV11-2 combines with J gene TRBJ2-7; no clear D gene. This CDR3 is 14 amino acids long. CDR1 SGHAT and CDR2 FQNNGV come from the germline V gene. V was clipped by 6 bases and J by 3 bases, with 15 bases between them. The CDR3 DNA is TGTGCCAGCAGAGGGATCCCCCGGCTCTACGAGCAGTACTTC. Translating gives CASRGIPRLYEQYF.

This clonotype was counted a few times. The chain uses TRBV18 and TRBJ2-7; the match to TRBD2 covers 7 bases. CDR1 KGHSH and CDR2 LQKENI come from the germline V gene. After removal of 1 base from V and 3 bases from J, the junction contained 6 bases not matched to a gene. CDR3 size: 15 residues. The CDR3 DNA sequence: TGTGCCAGCTCACCACGTGCTAGCGGAGTCTACGAGCAGTACTTC. Its translation: CASSPRASGVYEQYF.

This chain links TRBV15 with TRBJ1-1; no firm D call. V was pared by 1 base and J by 0 bases, with 6 bases between. This CDR3 region has 14 residues. Germline assignment: CDR1 LNHNV and CDR2 YYDKDF (reference sequence). This chain's CDR3 is CATSRGRMNTEAFF. As DNA, the CDR3 is TGTGCCACCAGCAGAGGAAGAATGAACACTGAAGCTTTCTTT.